This T cell receptor (beta chain) was observed in a study of T cell responses to AZD1222 COVID-19 vaccine (dated by TCRdb to about 2021). General notes on the study: Because spike-specific TCR depth and breadth did not differ between the two schedules, AZD1222 recipients who got a second dose at roughly 4 weeks were pooled with those who got a second dose at roughly 12 weeks. TCR sequencing was performed for 230 to 250 trial participants, of whom 200 to 210 were given two doses of AZD1222 and approximately 25 were given two doses of MenACWY control vaccine. Enrollment into the trials was organized by age into subgroups of 18-55, 56-69 and 70-plus years, and those subgroups contained roughly 150, 30 and 60 TCR-sequenced participants, respectively.

Study-level results and caveats: In the small 56-69-year group, the increase in depth fell short of significance, most likely because of low power. Only five or six AZD1222 recipients were SARS-CoV-2 seropositive at baseline, limiting conclusions about previously exposed vaccinees. Participants were mostly white British and included more females than males, and it was suggested by the authors that clonal diversity may have been underestimated. Because no samples from the day 14 peak response were available, repertoires could be characterized only after the peak T cell response. Vaccine-associated CD4 TCRs spanned the whole spike protein, with dominant responses in regions 160-218 and 743-854. Spike-specific TCR breadth and depth rose significantly after two AZD1222 doses compared with day 0 and with MenACWY recipients. Reportedly, almost half of the unique spike-specific TCRs recognized epitopes lying outside the regions that are mutated in the B.1.351 and B.1.1.7 variants.

The CDR3 regions of human TCRbeta chains were analyzed by immunosequencing. As for the original processing: TCRs in the repertoires were matched against a reference library of SARS-CoV-2-specific TCRs that had been generated with the MIRA antigen-specificity platform. Breadth was defined as the fraction of unique TCRs that were SARS-CoV-2-associated. Depth was defined as the fraction of total T cells that were SARS-CoV-2-associated. Using the MIRA data, every spike-specific TCR was mapped to the spike region that the TCR reacted to and assigned to either a CD4 or a CD8 class. Log10-transformed breadth and depth values were compared by one-way ANOVA with Sidak's multiple comparisons tests. TCRdb's version of the immuneACCESS table is confined to in-frame rearrangements and falls short of the full clone set. An unresolved V gene accounts for under half of the shortfall where checked; the remainder is of unknown origin. Clonal size and the V and J genes are those of that table, whereas D and trimming came from the DNA. Recorded for this sample are some 150,000 clones; 91% of them occurred a single time. Together, the top ten hold 4.5% to 6.5% of the sample.

Remarks on this clone: The antigen it binds to is not known. Base qualities are not recorded, but no much larger clone differs from it by a single base.

Between the V and J ends, shortened by 3 bases and 0 bases respectively, the junction contains 9 bases. Via the germline V gene (reference sequence), CDR1 is LNHDA and CDR2 SQIVND. Counted from cysteine to phenylalanine, this CDR3 has 14 amino acids. The DNA shown is the 42-base CDR3, in frame from base 1. In the paper's terms, the time point label means: baseline before first vaccination. The vaccinee samples were drawn from two UK trials, COV001 and COV002, one of which was a single-blind randomized controlled phase 2/3 trial testing AZD1222 (ChAdOx1 nCoV-19) in healthy adults. For TCRbeta chain sequencing, PBMC samples were collected from trial participants at day 0 and at day 28 after the second dose.

The sequence joins TRBV19 to TRBJ2-7; no confident D gene assignment can be made. This sequence was found in an adult in good health. The specimen comprised peripheral blood, sampled on day 0 of AZD1222 vaccination. The CDR3 corresponds to CASSMTLSSYEQYF. In nucleotide form, the sequence is TGTGCCAGTAGTATGACGCTCAGCTCCTACGAGCAGTACTTC.